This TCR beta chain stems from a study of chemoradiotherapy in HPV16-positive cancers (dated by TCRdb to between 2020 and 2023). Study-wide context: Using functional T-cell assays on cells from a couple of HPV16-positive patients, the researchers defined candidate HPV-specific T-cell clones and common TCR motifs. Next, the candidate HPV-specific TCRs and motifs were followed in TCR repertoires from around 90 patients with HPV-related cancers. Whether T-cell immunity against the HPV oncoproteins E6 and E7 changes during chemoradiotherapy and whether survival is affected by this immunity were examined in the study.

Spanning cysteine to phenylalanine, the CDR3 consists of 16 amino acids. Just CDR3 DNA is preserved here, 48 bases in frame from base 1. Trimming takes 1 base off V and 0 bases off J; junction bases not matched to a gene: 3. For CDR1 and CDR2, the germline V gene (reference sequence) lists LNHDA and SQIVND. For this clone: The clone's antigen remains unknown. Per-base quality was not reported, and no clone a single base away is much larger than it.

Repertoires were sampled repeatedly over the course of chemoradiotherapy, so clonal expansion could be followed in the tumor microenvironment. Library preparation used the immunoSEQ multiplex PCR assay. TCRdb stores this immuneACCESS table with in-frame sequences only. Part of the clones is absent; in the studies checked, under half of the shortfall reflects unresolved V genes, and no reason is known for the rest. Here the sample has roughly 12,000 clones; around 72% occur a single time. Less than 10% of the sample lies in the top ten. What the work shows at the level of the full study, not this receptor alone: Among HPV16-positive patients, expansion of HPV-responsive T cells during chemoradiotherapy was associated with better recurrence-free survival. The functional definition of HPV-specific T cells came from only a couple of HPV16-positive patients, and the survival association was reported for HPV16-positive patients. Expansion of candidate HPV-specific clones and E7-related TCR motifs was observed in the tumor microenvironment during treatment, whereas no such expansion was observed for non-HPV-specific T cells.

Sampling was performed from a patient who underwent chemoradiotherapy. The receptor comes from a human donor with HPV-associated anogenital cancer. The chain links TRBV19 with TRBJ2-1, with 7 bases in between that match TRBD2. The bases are TGTGCCAGTAGTATAGTTGGGGGGGTCTCCTACAATGAGCAGTTCTTC. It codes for CASSIVGGVSYNEQFF.